This section outlines one T cell receptor beta chain sequence together with its context. Its antigen is not known. This sample was taken from a study of T-cell memory formation after mild COVID-19. Study at large: Across donors, TCR clusters were largely donor specific.

Broader study findings: Contracting clones from day 15 to 85 had balanced CD4/CD8; later expanders favoured CD4+.

TCRdb redid the calling of the 5' RACE reads with MiXCR, one entry per CDR3 protein. Of around 470,000 distinct CDR3 sequences in the sample, around 20% were seen once. Trimming removed 1 base from V and 2 bases from J, with 13 bases in between. The CDR3 sequence is 16 residues long. The sample consisted of PBMCs or a T cell subset sorted from them (not recorded which). V gene TRBV12-3 or TRBV12-4 combines with J gene TRBJ2-3, with a possible D match to TRBD2 (7 bases). The TCR comes from an adult woman who had mild COVID-19 (a few samples of this study predate the infection). Cell type and time point are not known. The CDR3, as DNA: TGTGCCAGCAGTTTAGGGGGGGGCTCCCACACAGATACGCAGTATTTT. It is translated as CASSLGGGSHTDTQYF.